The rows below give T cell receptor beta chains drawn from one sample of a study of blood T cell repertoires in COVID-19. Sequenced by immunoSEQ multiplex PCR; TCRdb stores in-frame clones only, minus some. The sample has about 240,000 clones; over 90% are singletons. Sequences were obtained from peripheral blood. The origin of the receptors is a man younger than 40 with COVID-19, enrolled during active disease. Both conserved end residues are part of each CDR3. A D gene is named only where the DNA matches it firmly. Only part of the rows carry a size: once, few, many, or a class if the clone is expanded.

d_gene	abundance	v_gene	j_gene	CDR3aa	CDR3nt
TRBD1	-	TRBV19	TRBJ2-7	CASYGQGKSGSYEQYF	TGTGCCAGTTACGGACAGGGAAAGAGCGGATCCTACGAGCAGTACTTC
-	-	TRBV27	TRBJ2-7	CASSLGSEPYEQYF	TGTGCCAGCAGTTTGGGGAGCGAACCCTACGAGCAGTACTTC
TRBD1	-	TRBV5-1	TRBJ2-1	CASSLVGQGRREQFF	TGCGCCAGCAGCTTGGTGGGACAGGGGCGACGAGAGCAGTTCTTC
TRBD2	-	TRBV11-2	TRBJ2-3	CASSSAGGADTQYF	TGTGCCAGCAGCTCGGCGGGGGGGGCAGATACGCAGTATTTT
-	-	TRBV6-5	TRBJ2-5	CASSRQSQETQYF	TGTGCCAGCAGTAGACAGTCTCAAGAGACCCAGTACTTC
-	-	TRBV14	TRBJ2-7	CASSHRFLGAHEQYF	TGTGCCAGCAGCCATCGATTCCTTGGGGCTCACGAGCAGTACTTC
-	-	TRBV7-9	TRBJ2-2	CASLRGDGELFF	TGTGCCAGCTTACGGGGTGACGGGGAGCTGTTTTTT
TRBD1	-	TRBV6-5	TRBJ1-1	CASRLDRYTEAFF	TGTGCCAGCAGATTGGACAGGTACACTGAAGCTTTCTTT
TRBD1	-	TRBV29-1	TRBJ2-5	CSMWGRTGHQETQYF	TGCAGCATGTGGGGGCGGACAGGGCACCAAGAGACCCAGTACTTC
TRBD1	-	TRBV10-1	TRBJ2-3	CASRAGQGVADTQYF	TGCGCCAGCAGGGCGGGACAGGGTGTTGCAGATACGCAGTATTTT
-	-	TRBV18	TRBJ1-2	CASSPSARDYGYTF	TGTGCCAGCTCACCTTCAGCGAGGGACTATGGCTACACCTTC
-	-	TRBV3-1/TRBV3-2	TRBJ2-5	CASSQGRGRETQYF	TGTGCCAGCAGCCAAGGCCGGGGTAGGGAGACCCAGTACTTC
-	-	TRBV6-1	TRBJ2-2	CASSEGGSLVTGELFF	TGTGCCAGCAGTGAAGGGGGCAGCCTCGTTACCGGGGAGCTGTTTTTT
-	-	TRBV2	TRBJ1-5	CASSEGGGGQPQHF	TGTGCCAGCAGTGAAGGTGGGGGCGGTCAGCCCCAGCATTTT
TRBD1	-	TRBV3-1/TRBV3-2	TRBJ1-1	CASSQDRGDTEAFF	TGTGCCAGCAGCCAAGACAGGGGGGACACTGAAGCTTTCTTT
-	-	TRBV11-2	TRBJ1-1	CASTIKGGGTEAFF	TGTGCCAGCACCATTAAAGGGGGTGGCACTGAAGCTTTCTTT
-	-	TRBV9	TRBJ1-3	CASSVASGSSGNTIYF	TGTGCCAGCAGCGTAGCTTCGGGGAGCTCTGGAAACACCATATATTTT
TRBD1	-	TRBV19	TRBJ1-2	CASRPNAQGVYGYTF	TGTGCCAGTAGACCAAACGCCCAGGGGGTTTACGGCTACACCTTC
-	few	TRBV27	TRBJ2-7	CASSLSWGAYEQYF	TGTGCCAGCAGTTTATCGTGGGGGGCCTACGAGCAGTACTTC
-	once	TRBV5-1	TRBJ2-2	CASVRELELFF	TGCGCCAGCGTTCGGGAGTTGGAGCTGTTTTTT
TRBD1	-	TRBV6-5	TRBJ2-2	CASGDGTANTGELFF	TGTGCCAGCGGAGACGGGACAGCGAACACCGGGGAGCTGTTTTTT
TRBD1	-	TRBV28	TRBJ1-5	CASTGQEARSQHF	TGTGCCAGCACCGGACAGGAGGCTCGGTCCCAGCATTTT
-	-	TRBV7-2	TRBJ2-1	CASSLQVSYNEQFF	TGTGCCAGCAGCTTACAGGTTAGCTACAATGAGCAGTTCTTC
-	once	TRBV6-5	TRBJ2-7	CASSSSWTGSSYEQYF	TGTGCCAGCAGTTCAAGCTGGACGGGAAGCTCCTACGAGCAGTACTTC
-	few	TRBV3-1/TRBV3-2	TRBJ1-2	CASSQAAGSQAHGYTF	TGTGCCAGCAGCCAAGCGGCAGGGTCCCAGGCCCATGGCTACACCTTC
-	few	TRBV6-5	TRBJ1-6	CASSPIGLESSPLHF	TGTGCCAGCTCTCCGATAGGTTTGGAGTCCTCACCCCTCCACTTT
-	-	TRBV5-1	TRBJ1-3	CASSLENGGSGNTIYF	TGCGCCAGCAGCTTGGAAAACGGGGGCTCTGGAAACACCATATATTTT
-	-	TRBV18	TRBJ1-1	CASRLRTDTEAFF	TGTGCCAGCCGACTAAGGACGGACACTGAAGCTTTCTTT
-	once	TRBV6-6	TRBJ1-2	CASSRQVGDYGYTF	TGTGCCAGCTCTCGACAGGTCGGGGACTATGGCTACACCTTC
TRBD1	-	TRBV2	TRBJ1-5	CASSATGISNQPQHF	TGTGCCAGCAGTGCGACAGGGATAAGCAATCAGCCCCAGCATTTT
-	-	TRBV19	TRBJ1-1	CASTLSPRDRGAFF	TGTGCCAGTACCCTCTCCCCCAGGGATAGGGGAGCTTTCTTT
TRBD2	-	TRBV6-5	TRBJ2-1	CASSLGGGAYNEQFF	TGTGCCAGCAGTCTGGGCGGGGGGGCCTACAATGAGCAGTTCTTC
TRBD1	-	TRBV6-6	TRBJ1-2	CASSSPGTVYGYTF	TGTGCCAGCAGTTCTCCCGGGACAGTCTATGGCTACACCTTC
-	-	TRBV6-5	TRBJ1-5	CASKSGMNQPQHF	TGTGCCAGCAAATCAGGGATGAATCAGCCCCAGCATTTT
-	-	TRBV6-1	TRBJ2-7	CASSEVPTETYEQYF	TGTGCCAGCAGTGAAGTCCCGACAGAGACCTACGAGCAGTACTTC
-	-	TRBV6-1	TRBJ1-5	CASSDQGSSNQPQHF	TGTGCCAGCAGTGACCAGGGGTCGAGCAATCAGCCCCAGCATTTT
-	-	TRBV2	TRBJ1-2	CASGEVLYGYTF	TGTGCCAGCGGGGAGGTACTTTATGGCTACACCTTC
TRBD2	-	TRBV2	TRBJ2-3	CASTRLAGGTDTQYF	TGTGCCAGCACCAGACTAGCGGGGGGCACAGATACGCAGTATTTT
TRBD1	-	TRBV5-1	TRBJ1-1	CASSVGQGGTEAFF	TGCGCCAGCAGCGTCGGACAGGGAGGTACTGAAGCTTTCTTT
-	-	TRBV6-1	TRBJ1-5	CASSEMGQGGSAQHF	TGTGCCAGCAGTGAAATGGGGCAGGGAGGGTCAGCCCAGCATTTT
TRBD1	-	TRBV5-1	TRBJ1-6	CASSPTGAQWNSPLHF	TGCGCCAGCAGCCCAACAGGGGCCCAGTGGAATTCACCCCTCCACTTT
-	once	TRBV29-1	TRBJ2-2	CSASVRSTGELFF	TGCAGCGCTTCGGTAAGGAGTACCGGGGAGCTGTTTTTT
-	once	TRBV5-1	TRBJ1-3	CASSFRDNSGNTIYF	TGCGCCAGCAGCTTCAGGGATAACTCTGGAAACACCATATATTTT
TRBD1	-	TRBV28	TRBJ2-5	CASIPGQSYQETQYF	TGTGCCAGCATCCCGGGACAGTCTTACCAAGAGACCCAGTACTTC
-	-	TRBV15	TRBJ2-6	CATSGDSSGANVLTF	TGTGCCACCAGCGGAGACAGCTCTGGGGCCAACGTCCTGACTTTC
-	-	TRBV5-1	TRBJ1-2	CASSYPREGGGYTF	TGCGCCAGCAGCTACCCAAGGGAGGGCGGGGGCTACACCTTC
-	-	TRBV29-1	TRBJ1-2	CSVVGAGGYTF	TGCAGCGTTGTGGGAGCCGGGGGCTACACCTTC
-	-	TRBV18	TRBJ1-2	CASSPGAEIGYTF	TGTGCCAGCTCACCGGGGGCAGAGATCGGCTACACCTTC
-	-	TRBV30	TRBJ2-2	CAWSPSPAASGGELFF	TGTGCCTGGAGTCCCTCCCCGGCGGCCTCCGGCGGGGAGCTGTTTTTT
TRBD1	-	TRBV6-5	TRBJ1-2	CASSSRTGALTGYTF	TGTGCCAGCAGTTCCCGGACAGGAGCGCTCACTGGCTACACCTTC
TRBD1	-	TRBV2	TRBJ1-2	CARGTGGSTF	TGTGCCAGGGGGACAGGAGGAAGCACCTTC
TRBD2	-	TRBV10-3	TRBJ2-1	CAISEERGVHNEQFF	TGTGCCATCAGTGAAGAGCGGGGGGTACACAATGAGCAGTTCTTC
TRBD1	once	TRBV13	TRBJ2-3	CASSPNTGGNLGDTQYF	TGTGCCAGCAGCCCAAACACAGGGGGCAATTTGGGAGATACGCAGTATTTT
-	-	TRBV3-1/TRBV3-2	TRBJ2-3	CASRTASTDTQYF	TGTGCCAGCAGGACAGCTAGCACAGATACGCAGTATTTT
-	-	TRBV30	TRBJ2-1	CAWSFPLISYNEQFF	TGTGCCTGGAGTTTTCCTCTAATAAGCTACAATGAGCAGTTCTTC
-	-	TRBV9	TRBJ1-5	CASSGTAGDQPQHF	TGTGCCAGCAGCGGGACGGCGGGCGATCAGCCCCAGCATTTT
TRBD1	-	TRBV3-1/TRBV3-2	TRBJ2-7	CASSPYRGLLDEQYF	TGTGCCAGCAGCCCTTACAGGGGGCTTTTAGACGAGCAGTACTTC
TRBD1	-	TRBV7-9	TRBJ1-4	CASSLGQINEKLFF	TGTGCCAGCAGCCTGGGACAGATTAATGAAAAACTGTTTTTT
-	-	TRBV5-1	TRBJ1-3	CASRQPGQGNTIYF	TGCGCCAGCAGGCAACCGGGACAAGGAAACACCATATATTTT
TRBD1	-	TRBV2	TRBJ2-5	CASRWGTGGPETQYF	TGTGCCAGCAGATGGGGGACAGGGGGTCCGGAGACCCAGTACTTC